Described below is a single TCR beta chain sequence and its context. Its target is not known. These data are taken from a study of T cell repertoires in aging, cancer and after chemotherapy. In the study overall: Six age groups, ranging from 30 or younger to 70 or older, included the donors. Glioblastoma patients receiving temozolomide-based therapy gave paired samples before and after chemotherapy.

Germline V gives CDR1 DFQATT, CDR2 SNEGSKA (reference sequence). The CDR3 length is 13 residues. Between the trimmed V and J ends, which lost 5 bases and 3 bases, there was a span of 13 bases. Whole-study findings and limits: Rebound thymic output was suggested by rising median generation probability during chemotherapy in each cancer cohort. Untreated cancer patients had significantly lower blood TCR diversity than age-matched healthy donors.

Peripheral blood genomic DNA, not sorted cells or RNA, was the template. Rearranged V-D-J TRB sequences were amplified with a mixed TRB-A/B primer pool. TCRdb recomputed calls from the multiplex PCR reads with MiXCR, one row per CDR3 protein. The sample carries 8,000 or so distinct CDR3 sequences, around half recorded once. The chain recombines TRBV20-1 with TRBJ1-2; D not certain. The specimen sequenced was blood. This sequence originates from a human donor with a solid tumor. The CDR3 loop is CSADGGNHYGYTF. CDR3 sequence (DNA): TGCAGTGCTGACGGCGGAAACCACTATGGCTACACCTTC.